Sequencing of this T cell receptor beta chain was carried out in a study of blood T cell repertoires in COVID-19 (dated by TCRdb to between 2020 and 2021). Regarding the study in general: The collaborator samples originated in the United States, Italy and Spain and spanned the acute and convalescent phases of COVID-19. The prospective study material was composed of cDNA or gDNA derived from T cells, B-cell-depleted T cells, or PBMCs. A de-identified subject ID, COVID-19 status, age in years and sex were almost always included in the sample metadata. The samples were drawn from the first 160 participants of the ongoing ImmuneRACE study and from under 1,500 subjects provided by 6 global collaborators. A freely available public database, intended as a resource for researchers studying the immune response to SARS-CoV-2, is where the repertoires were released. Where available, HLA class I and class II types were obtained from metadata supplied by the sample provider rather than from assay-based typing. Deeply sampled blood TCRbeta repertoires from subjects exposed to, actively infected with, or recovered from COVID-19 were included in the dataset. What the authors observed across the whole study: The quantity of clinical and demographic metadata differed by source and by participant and was supplied without curation.

In the prospective study, participants were roughly 18 to 100 years old, resided in about 25 geographic areas of the United States, and were enrolled through a virtual design. Cohort assignment in the prospective study relied on participant-reported clinical history from a screening survey and a study questionnaire. Exposed participants had been in contact, within 2 weeks of entering the study, with a person who had a PCR-confirmed or clinician-diagnosed case of COVID-19. Each participant in the prospective study had whole blood, serum and a nasopharyngeal or oropharyngeal swab collected by mobile phlebotomists. Prospective study participants could optionally give additional blood draws and questionnaires over an approximately two-month period. Before DNA extraction, blood samples from the prospective study were shipped at room temperature or frozen. Of note for this clone: Its cognate antigen has yet to be identified. No much larger clone exists at a distance of one base, and base qualities are not known.

TCRbeta CDR3 regions were amplified from genomic DNA by means of the immunoSEQ Assay, a bias-controlled multiplex PCR. The published analysis was carried out like this. Nucleated cell counts per sample were estimated from amplification of reference gene primers within the assay. To quantify the absolute abundance of each unique TCRbeta CDR3 rearrangement, sequence reads were collapsed and filtered. Productive Simpson clonality was computed per sample as the square root of Simpson's diversity index over productive rearrangements. Sourced from immuneACCESS, this table was stored by TCRdb with only in-frame sequences that have V and J called. A share of the clones is absent; for the studies checked, an unresolved V gene accounts for under half, and the remainder has no known explanation. The D gene and trimming were derived from the DNA, and the V and J assignments and clone size from that table. This sample comprises fewer than 200,000 clones, roughly 84% of them detected only once. The ten top clones hold roughly 3.2% of the sample.

The CDR3 starts with the cysteine, ends with the phenylalanine, and has 13 residues. Only the CDR3 portion is preserved as DNA: 39 bases, with reading frame beginning at the first base. CDR1 and CDR2 (LGHDT, YNNKEL) derive from the germline V gene (reference sequence). V is pared back by 4 bases and J by 0 bases, with 7 bases lying between the germline termini. The TCR originated in a young woman who had been exposed to COVID-19. The chain links TRBV3-1 (or the pseudogene TRBV3-2) with TRBJ2-7; the best D guess is TRBD2, with 5 bases matching. Input material: PBMCs or T cells enriched from blood (not recorded which). The DNA sequence is given as TGTGCCAGCAGCCCTGCGGGCTCCTACGAGCAGTACTTC. Translated, this is CASSPAGSYEQYF.